This T cell receptor (beta chain) was identified during a study of control samples from healthy donors and cancer patients (TCRdb year 2020). Spanning cysteine to phenylalanine, the CDR3 consists of 13 amino acids. CDR3 DNA only is kept here, 39 bases in frame from base 1. V and J are truncated by 6 bases and 5 bases respectively, leaving an intervening sequence of 13 bases. The germline V gene (reference sequence) provides CDR1 SEHNR and CDR2 FQNEAQ. Comments on this clone: Its antigen is unknown. No per-base quality is available; no much larger clone lies one base away.

The library was obtained by the immunoSEQ multiplex PCR assay. TCRdb provides this immuneACCESS table in a form limited to in-frame rearrangements. Some clones are lacking; in checked studies, under half of them reflect an unresolved V gene, and why the rest are absent is not known. The sample table shows roughly 73,000 clones, and approximately 80% are seen once. Jointly, the top ten make up over 25% of the sample. Input material: blood. This TCR was sampled from a middle-aged man in good health. The rearrangement joined TRBV7-9 to TRBJ1-1; no D gene is confidently identified. The sequenced DNA: TGTGCCAGCAGGATGAGGGTAGAGACTGAAGCTTTCTTT. The translation is CASRMRVETEAFF.